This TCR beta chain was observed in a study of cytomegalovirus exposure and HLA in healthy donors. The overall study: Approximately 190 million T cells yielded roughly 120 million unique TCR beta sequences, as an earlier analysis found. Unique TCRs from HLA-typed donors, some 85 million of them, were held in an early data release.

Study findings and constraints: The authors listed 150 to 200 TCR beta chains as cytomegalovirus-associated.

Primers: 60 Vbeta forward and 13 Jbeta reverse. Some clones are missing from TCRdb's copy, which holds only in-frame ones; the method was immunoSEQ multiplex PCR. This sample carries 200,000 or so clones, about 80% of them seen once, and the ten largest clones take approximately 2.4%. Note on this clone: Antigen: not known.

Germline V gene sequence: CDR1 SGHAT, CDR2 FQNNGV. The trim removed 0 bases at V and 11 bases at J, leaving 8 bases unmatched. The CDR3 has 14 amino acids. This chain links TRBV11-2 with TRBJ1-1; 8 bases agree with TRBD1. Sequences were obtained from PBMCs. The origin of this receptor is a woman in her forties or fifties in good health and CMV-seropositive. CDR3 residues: CASSLDTGGRRAFF. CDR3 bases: TGTGCCAGCAGCTTAGATACAGGGGGTAGGAGGGCTTTCTTT. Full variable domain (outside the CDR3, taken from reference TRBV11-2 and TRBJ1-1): EAGVAQSPRYKIIEKRQSVAFWCNPISGHATLYWYQQILGQGPKLLIQFQNNGVVDDSQLPKDRFSAERLKGVDSTLKIQPAKLEDSAVYLCASSLDTGGRRAFFGQGTRLTVV.